These 7 T cell receptor beta chains share one sample of origin, sequenced in a study of Ad26.COV2.S vaccination and SARS-CoV-2 variants. Treatment of the sample: 19 received Ad26.COV2.S at low or high dose, single or two shots; about 5 received placebo; per-sample allocation not given. Sampling took place 63 days after the first vaccine or placebo injection. Assay used: immunoSEQ multiplex PCR; TCRdb lists only in-frame clones, some missing. Of fewer than 400,000 clones detected, approximately 91% appear once; the ten largest clones hold 3% to 4.5%. Source: peripheral blood, taken in a trial of Ad26.COV2.S vaccine versus placebo. These receptors all come from a person aged 18-65 years who received the Ad26.COV2.S COVID-19 vaccine or a placebo.

The rearrangement uses TRBV5-1 and TRBJ2-1; D gene ambiguous. The V gene's germline CDR1 is SGHRS and CDR2 YFSETQ. Trimming stripped 0 bases from V and 0 bases from J, with 7 bases between. The CDR3 runs 15 residues. This CDR3 is CASSLGISSYNEQFF. The CDR3 DNA sequence: TGCGCCAGCAGCTTGGGGATTAGCTCCTACAATGAGCAGTTCTTC.

This clone has only one observation. DNA of the CDR3: TGTGCCAGCAGTGAAGCGGTGAACACTGAAGCTTTCTTT. It yields the protein CASSEAVNTEAFF. The genes are TRBV6-4 and TRBJ1-1, with D hard to call. The CDR3 is 13 amino acids. V gave up 3 bases and J gave up 0 bases, with 5 bases separating them. Germline V gene data show CDR1 as MRHNA and CDR2 as SNTAGT.

The genes are TRBV9 and TRBJ2-7; 8 nucleotides agree with TRBD2. V dropped 4 bases and J dropped 0; count of bases not matched to a gene: 9. CDR3 length equals 16 residues. CDR1 is SGDLS, CDR2 YYNGEE, per germline. DNA for the CDR3: TGTGCCAGCAGCCCTCATCGGGGGGGGAGCTCCTACGAGCAGTACTTC. It specifies CASSPHRGGSSYEQYF.

The gene calls are TRBV5-6 and TRBJ1-2, with TRBD1 matching 8 bases. V lost 2 bases to trimming and J lost 3 bases; unmatched junction nucleotides: 3. The CDR3 spans 14 residues. Germline CDR1 reads SGHDT; CDR2 reads YYEEEE. The CDR3 DNA follows: TGTGCCAGCAGCTTACAGGGGGAGCACTATGGCTACACCTTC. Amino acids: CASSLQGEHYGYTF.

The chain uses TRBV11-2 and TRBJ2-4; a possible D gene is TRBD1 (6 bases). The CDR3 runs 15 residues. V gave up 2 bases and J gave up 5 bases, with 13 bases separating them. Germline CDR1 and CDR2: SGHAT and FQNNGV. The CDR3 region has the DNA TGTGCCAGCAGCTTATCGACAGGCCACCAAAACATTCAGTACTTC. Its protein product is CASSLSTGHQNIQYF.

This clone was recorded a few times. The chain uses TRBV5-1 and TRBJ1-2; 7 bases match TRBD1. V lost 4 bases to trimming and J lost 3 bases; unmatched junction nucleotides: 9. This CDR3 contains 15 residues. Germline V lookup: CDR1 SGHRS, CDR2 YFSETQ. CDR3 sequence reads: CASSPYETGDYGYTF. DNA for the CDR3: TGCGCCAGCAGCCCATATGAAACAGGGGACTATGGCTACACCTTC.

The J gene is TRBJ1-5, the V gene TRBV4-3, with unresolved D. CDR1 and CDR2 (germline): LGHNA, YSLEER. The V gene lost 1 base and the J gene lost 5 bases, with 9 bases spanning the gap. This CDR3 has 14 amino acids. The CDR3 nucleotides read TGCGCCAGCAGCCAAGGGATAGCGGATCAGCCCCAGCATTTT. Protein: CASSQGIADQPQHF.